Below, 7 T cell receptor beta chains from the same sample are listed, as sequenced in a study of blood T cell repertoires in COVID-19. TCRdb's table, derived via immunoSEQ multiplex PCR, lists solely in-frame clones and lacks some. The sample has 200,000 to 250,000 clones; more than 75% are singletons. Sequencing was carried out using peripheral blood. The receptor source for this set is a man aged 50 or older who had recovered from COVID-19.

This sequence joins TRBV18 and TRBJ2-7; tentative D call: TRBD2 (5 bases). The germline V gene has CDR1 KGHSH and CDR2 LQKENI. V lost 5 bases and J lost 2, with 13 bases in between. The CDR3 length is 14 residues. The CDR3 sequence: CASSSGWVTYEQYF. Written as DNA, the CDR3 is TGTGCCAGCTCATCGGGATGGGTGACCTACGAGCAGTACTTC.

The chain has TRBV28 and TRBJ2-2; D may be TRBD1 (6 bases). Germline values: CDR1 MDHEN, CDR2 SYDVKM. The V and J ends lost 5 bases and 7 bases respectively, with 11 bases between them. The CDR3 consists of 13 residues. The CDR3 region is CASSTAGVGELFF. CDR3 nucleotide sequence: TGTGCCAGCAGTACGGCAGGGGTCGGGGAGCTGTTTTTT.

DNA of the CDR3: TGTGCCATCAGTGAGTCGATCTACAGAGAAAAACTGTTTTTT. Translated: CAISESIYREKLFF. The chain recombines TRBV10-3 with TRBJ1-4; no clear D gene. The ends were cut back, 0 bases at V and 8 bases at J, with 10 bases in the middle. The V gene's germline CDR1 is ENHRY and CDR2 SYGVKD. The CDR3 is made up of 14 amino acids.

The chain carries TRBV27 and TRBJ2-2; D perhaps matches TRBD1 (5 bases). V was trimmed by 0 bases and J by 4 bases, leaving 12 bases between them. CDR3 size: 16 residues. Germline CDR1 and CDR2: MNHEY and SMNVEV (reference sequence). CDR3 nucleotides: TGTGCCAGCAGTTTATCACCCAGGGTAGGCACCGGGGAGCTGTTTTTT. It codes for CASSLSPRVGTGELFF.

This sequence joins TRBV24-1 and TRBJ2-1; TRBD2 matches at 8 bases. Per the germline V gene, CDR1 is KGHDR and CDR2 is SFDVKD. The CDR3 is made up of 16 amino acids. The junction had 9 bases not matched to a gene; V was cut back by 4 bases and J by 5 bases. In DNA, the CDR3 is TGTGCCACCAGTGACGGGATAGCGGGACTTAACAATGAGCAGTTCTTC. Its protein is CATSDGIAGLNNEQFF.

CDR3 DNA: TGTGCCAGCAGCTCAAGATATAGCGGGAGTCTTGCAGAGCAGTACTTC. Translating gives CASSSRYSGSLAEQYF. The chain recombines TRBV7-9 with TRBJ2-7; 9 positions agree with TRBD2. Germline V lookup: CDR1 SEHNR, CDR2 FQNEAQ (reference sequence). J lost 7 bases, V lost 4 bases, and 14 bases had no gene match. The CDR3 has 16 amino acids.

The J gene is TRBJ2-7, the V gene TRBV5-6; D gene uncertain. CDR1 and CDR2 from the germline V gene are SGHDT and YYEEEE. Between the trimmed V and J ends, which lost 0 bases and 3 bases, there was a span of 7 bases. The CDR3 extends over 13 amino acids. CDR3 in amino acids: CASSLGANYEQYF. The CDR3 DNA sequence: TGTGCCAGCAGCTTGGGGGCCAACTACGAGCAGTACTTC.